The clone carrying this TCR beta chain occurred many times. Its matching antigen is unknown. There were TCR beta CDR3 regions amplified from RNA transcripts. RT-PCR in the first round (using the HTBI primer set) targeted the TCR CDR3. A single record per CDR3 protein comes from TCRdb applying MiXCR to the multiplex PCR reads. This table holds some 500,000 distinct CDR3 sequences, about 16% found once. The data stem from a study of T cells in Graves' hyperthyroidism and ophthalmopathy. Study observations and caveats: Model output signaled ophthalmopathy a median about seven months ahead of onset.

Per germline, CDR1 LNHDA and CDR2 SQIVND (reference sequence). This CDR3 spans 14 amino acids. Trimming took 5 bases from V and 6 from J, leaving 14 bases between them. The sample comprised blood. V and J are TRBV19 and TRBJ1-5; D might be TRBD1 (6 bases). The receptor was derived from a woman in her 30s with Graves' ophthalmopathy. In nucleotides, the CDR3 is TGTGCCAGTAGTGTTACCTACAGGGCTCAGCCCCAGCATTTT. Translated: CASSVTYRAQPQHF.